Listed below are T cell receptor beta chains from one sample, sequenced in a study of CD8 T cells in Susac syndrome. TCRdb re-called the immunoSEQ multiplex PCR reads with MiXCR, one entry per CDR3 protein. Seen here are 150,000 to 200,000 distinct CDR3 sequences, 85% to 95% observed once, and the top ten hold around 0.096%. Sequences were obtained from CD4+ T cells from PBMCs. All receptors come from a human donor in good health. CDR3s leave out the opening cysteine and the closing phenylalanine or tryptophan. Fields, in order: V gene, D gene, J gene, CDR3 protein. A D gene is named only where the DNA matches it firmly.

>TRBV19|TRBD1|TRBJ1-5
ASIKQGYSNQPQH
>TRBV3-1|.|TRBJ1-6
ASSQVTTRPGSPLH
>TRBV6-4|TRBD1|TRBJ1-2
ASSPGGWGYT
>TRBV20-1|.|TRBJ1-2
SARDALGEFYGYT
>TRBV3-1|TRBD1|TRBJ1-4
ASSPRTGTGEKLF
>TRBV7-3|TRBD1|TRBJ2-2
ASSTTGGAVGELF
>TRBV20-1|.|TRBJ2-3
SARRGTDTQY
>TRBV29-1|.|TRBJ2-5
SVFRQGETQY
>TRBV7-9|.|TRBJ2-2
ASLLGFGNTGELF
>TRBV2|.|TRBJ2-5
ASKTDSLVETQY
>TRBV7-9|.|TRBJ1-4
ASSFYEKLF
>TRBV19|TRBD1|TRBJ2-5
ASSLGTGQETQY
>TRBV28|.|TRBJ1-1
ASSLPSGTKAF
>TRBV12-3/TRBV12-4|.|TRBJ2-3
ASSLDGGRDTQY
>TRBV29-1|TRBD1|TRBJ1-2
SVGGQGAGGYT
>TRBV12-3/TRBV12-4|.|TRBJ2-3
ASSLLIGTSTDTQY
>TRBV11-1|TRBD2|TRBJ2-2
ASSLLKMRGINTGELF
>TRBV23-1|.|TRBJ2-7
ASSQDYMFHRGLEYEQY
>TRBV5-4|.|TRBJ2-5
ASSLEASSRETQY
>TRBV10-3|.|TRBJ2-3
AIKGWGNSTDTQY
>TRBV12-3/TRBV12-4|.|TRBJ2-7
ASSRLAGADLYEQY
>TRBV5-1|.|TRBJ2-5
ASSLISETQY
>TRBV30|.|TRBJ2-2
AWTFRGVGSGELF
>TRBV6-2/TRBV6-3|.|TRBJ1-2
ASLPTGLRPYGYT
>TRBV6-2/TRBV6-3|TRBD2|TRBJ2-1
ASSPSPLAGGPDEQF
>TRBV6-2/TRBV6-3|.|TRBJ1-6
ASSMDRKLNSPLH
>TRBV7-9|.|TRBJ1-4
ASQPFGSTNEKLF
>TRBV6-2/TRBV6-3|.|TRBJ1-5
ASSYSGGASNQPQH
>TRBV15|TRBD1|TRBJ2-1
ATSRDRTGGSYNEQF
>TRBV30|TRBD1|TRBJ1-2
AWRTGQGWVGGYT
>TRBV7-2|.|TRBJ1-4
ASSLARVGRNEKLF
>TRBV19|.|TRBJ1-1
ASSLRDGHAF
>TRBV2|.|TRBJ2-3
ASSDEGTSTDTQY
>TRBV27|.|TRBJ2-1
ASSFGGLTRTPEQF
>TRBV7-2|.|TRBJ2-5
ASSLDEETQY
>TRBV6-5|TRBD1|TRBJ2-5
ASSTGQGETQY
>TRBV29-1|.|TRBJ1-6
SAKDAGSPLH
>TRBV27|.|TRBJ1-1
ASSLFGGRSNTEAF
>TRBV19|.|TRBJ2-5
ASSIHPGRQETQY
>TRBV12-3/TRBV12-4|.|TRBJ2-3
ASSLKSPFSTDTQY
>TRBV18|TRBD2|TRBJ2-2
ASSQELARNTGELF
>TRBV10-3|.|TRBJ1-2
AISDEGNYGYT
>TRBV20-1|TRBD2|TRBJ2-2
SAKKSGGNTGELF
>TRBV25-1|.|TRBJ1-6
ASSPPGGNSPLH
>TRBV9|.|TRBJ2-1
ASGDSTNEQF
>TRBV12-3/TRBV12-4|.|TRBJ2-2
ASTQEGNTGELF
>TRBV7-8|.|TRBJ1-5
ASSLREAGLNQPQH
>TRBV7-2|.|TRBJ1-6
ASSLNSVYKNSPLH
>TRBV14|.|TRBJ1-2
ASSQKPGNGYT
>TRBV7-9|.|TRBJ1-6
ASSFDRSLH
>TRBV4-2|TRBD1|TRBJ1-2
ASSQEGWEGQGASGYT
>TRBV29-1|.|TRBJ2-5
SVGMQETQY
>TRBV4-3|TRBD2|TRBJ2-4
ASSPSGGKNIQY
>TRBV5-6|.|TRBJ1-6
ASSFWGALQNSPLH
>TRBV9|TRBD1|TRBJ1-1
ASSVAIQGGDTEAF
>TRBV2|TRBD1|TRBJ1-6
ASRAGTGNSPLH
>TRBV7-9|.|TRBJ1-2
ASSQGGHGYT
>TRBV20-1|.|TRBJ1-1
SASGQPKPAEAF
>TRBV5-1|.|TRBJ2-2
ASSDWPRSTGELF